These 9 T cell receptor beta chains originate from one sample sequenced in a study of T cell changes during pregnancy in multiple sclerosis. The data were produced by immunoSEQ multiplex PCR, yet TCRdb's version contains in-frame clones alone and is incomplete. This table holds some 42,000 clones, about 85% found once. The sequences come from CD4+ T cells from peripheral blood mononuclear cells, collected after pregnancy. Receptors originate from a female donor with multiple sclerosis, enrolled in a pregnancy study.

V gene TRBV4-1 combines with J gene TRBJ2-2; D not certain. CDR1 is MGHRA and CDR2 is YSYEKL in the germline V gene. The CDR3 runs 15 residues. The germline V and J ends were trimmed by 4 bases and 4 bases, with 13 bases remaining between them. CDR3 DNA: TGCGCCAGCAGCCCTCTCGTCCCTCTCACCGGGGAGCTGTTTTTT. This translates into CASSPLVPLTGELFF.

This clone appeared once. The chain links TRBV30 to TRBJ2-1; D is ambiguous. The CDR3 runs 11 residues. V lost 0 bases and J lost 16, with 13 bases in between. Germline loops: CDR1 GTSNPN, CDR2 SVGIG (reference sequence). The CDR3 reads CAWSVNGAFFF. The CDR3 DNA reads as TGTGCCTGGAGTGTAAATGGAGCGTTTTTCTTC.

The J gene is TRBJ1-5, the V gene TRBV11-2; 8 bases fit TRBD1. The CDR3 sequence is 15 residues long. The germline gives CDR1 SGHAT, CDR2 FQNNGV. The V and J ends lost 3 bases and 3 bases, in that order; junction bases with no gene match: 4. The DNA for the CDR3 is TGTGCCAGCAGCTTCGGACAGGGCAACAATCAGCCCCAGCATTTT. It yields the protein CASSFGQGNNQPQHF.

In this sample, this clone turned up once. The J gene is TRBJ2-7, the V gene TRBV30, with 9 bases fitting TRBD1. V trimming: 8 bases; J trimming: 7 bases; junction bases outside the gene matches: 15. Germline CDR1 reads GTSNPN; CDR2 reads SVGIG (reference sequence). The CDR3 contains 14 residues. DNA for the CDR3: TGTGCCGGGCAACAGGGGGCCGAGGTGGGGGAGCAGTACTTC. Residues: CAGQQGAEVGEQYF. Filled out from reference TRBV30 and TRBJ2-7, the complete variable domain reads SQTIHQWPATLVQPVGSPLSLECTVEGTSNPNLYWYRQAAGRGLQLLFYSVGIGQISSEVPQNLSASRPQDRQFILSSKKLLLSDSGFYLCAGQQGAEVGEQYFGPGTRLTVT.

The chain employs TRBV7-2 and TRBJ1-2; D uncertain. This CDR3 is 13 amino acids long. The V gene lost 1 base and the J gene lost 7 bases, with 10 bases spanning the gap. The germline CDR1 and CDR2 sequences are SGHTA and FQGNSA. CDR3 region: CASSLGRQAGYTF. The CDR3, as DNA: TGTGCCAGCAGCTTAGGACGGCAGGCTGGCTACACCTTC.

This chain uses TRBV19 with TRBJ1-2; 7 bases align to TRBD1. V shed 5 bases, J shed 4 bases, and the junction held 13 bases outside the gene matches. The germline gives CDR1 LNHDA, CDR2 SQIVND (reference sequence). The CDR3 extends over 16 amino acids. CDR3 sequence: CASSYGLGQAGYGYTF. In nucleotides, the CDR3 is TGTGCCAGTAGTTACGGCCTAGGACAGGCGGGCTATGGCTACACCTTC.

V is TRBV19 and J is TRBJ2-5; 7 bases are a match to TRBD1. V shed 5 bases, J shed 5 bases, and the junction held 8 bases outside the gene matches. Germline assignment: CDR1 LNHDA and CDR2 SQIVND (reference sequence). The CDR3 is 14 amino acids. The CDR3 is CASSRAGGEETQYF. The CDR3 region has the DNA TGTGCCAGTAGTCGGGCAGGGGGTGAGGAGACCCAGTACTTC.

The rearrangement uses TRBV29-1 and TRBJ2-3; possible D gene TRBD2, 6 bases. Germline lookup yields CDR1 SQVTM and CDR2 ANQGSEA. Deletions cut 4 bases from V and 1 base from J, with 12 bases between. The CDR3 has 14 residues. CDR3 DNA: TGCAGCGTTGTGGGGGGAAAGGGCACAGATACGCAGTATTTT. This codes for CSVVGGKGTDTQYF.

The CDR3 nucleotides read TGTGCCAGCAGCTTCACGGCCAGGGATACTGAAGCTTTCTTT. This sequence encodes CASSFTARDTEAFF. The chain combines TRBV5-5 with TRBJ1-1; weak D call: TRBD1 (5 bases). The CDR3 is 14 amino acids. The germline V gene encodes CDR1 SGHKS and CDR2 YYEKEE (reference sequence). Trimming cost V 2 bases and J 5 bases, with 13 bases left between them.